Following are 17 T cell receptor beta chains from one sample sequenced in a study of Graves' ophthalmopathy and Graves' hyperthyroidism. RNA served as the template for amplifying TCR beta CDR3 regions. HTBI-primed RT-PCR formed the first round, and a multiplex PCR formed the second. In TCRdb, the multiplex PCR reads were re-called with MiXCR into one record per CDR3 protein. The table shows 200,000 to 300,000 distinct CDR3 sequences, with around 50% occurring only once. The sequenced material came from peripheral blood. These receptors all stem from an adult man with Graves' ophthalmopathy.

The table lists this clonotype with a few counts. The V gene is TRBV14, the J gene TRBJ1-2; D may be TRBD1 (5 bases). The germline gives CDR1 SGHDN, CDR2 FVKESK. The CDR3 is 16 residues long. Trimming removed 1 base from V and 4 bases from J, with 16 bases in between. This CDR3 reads CASSQAGRTNFYGYTF. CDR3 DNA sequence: TGTGCCAGCAGCCAAGCGGGACGGACGAACTTCTATGGCTACACCTTC. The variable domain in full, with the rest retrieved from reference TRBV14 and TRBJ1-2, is EAGVTQFPSHSVIEKGQTVTLRCDPISGHDNLYWYRRVMGKEIKFLLHFVKESKQDESGMPNNRFLAERTGGTYSTLKVQPAELEDSGVYFCASSQAGRTNFYGYTFGSGTRLTVV.

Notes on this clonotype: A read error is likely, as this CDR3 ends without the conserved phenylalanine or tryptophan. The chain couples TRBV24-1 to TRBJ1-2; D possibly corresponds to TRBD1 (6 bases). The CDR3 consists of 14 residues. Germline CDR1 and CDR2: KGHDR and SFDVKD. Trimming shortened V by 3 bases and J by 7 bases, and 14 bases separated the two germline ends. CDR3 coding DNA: TGTGCCACCAGTGATCCAACAGGGAGAAGTGGCTACACCCTC. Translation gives CATSDPTGRSGYTL.

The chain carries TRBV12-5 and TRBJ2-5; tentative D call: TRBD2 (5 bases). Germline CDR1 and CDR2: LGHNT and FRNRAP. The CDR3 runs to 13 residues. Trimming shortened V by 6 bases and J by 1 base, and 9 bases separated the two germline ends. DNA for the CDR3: TGTGCTAGTGGCCTAGCCCTCCAAGAGACCCAGTACTTC. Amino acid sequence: CASGLALQETQYF. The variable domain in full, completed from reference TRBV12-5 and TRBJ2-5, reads DARVTQTPRHKVTEMGQEVTMRCQPILGHNTVFWYRQTMMQGLELLAYFRNRAPLDDSGMPKDRFSAEMPDATLATLKIQPSEPRDSAVYFCASGLALQETQYFGPGTRLLVL.

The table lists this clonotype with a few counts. The CDR3 is CASSPGGGHEQYF. For the CDR3, the DNA is TGTGCCAGCAGCCCGGGCGGGGGCCACGAGCAGTACTTC. The chain links TRBV11-3 to TRBJ2-7; D is possibly TRBD2 (7 bases). The CDR3 loop spans 13 amino acids. V lost 5 bases and J lost 5, with 13 bases in between. Germline-derived CDR1 and CDR2 are SGHNT and YENEEA. Variable domain in full (rest from reference TRBV11-3 and TRBJ2-7): EAGVVQSPRYKIIEKKQPVAFWCNPISGHNTLYWYLQNLGQGPELLIRYENEEAVDDSQLPKDRFSAERLKGVDSTLKIQPAELGDSAVYLCASSPGGGHEQYFGPGTRLTVT.

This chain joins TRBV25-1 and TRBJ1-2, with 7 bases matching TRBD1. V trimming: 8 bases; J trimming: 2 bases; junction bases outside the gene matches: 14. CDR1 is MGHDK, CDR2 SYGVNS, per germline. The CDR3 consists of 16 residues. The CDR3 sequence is CASRSGGARTNYGYTF. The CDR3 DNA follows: TGTGCCAGCCGTTCAGGGGGGGCGCGGACCAACTATGGCTACACCTTC.

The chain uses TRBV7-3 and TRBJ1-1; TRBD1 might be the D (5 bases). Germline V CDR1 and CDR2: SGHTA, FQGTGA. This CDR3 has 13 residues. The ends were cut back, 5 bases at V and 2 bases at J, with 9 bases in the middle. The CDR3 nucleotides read TGTGCCAGCAGCCGGGGGGGAAACACTGAAGCTTTCTTT. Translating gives CASSRGGNTEAFF.

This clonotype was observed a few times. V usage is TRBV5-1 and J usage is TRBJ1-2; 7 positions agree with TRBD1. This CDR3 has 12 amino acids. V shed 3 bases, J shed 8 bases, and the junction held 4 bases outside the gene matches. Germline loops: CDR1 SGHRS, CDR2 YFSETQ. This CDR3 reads CASSYGQEGYTF. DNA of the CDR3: TGCGCCAGCAGCTACGGACAGGAAGGCTACACCTTC.

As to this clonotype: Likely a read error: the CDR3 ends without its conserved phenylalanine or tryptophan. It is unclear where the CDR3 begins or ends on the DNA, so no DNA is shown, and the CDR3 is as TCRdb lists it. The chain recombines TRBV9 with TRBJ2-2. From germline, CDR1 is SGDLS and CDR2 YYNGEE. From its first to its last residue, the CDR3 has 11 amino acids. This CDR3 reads CASSVAILPFL.

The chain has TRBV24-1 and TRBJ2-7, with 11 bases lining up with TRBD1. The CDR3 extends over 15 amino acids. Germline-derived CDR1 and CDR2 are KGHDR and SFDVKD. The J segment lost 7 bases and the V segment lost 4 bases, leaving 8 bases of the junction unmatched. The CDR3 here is CATSDRGQGADEQYF. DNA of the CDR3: TGTGCCACCAGTGACCGTGGACAGGGGGCTGATGAGCAGTACTTC.

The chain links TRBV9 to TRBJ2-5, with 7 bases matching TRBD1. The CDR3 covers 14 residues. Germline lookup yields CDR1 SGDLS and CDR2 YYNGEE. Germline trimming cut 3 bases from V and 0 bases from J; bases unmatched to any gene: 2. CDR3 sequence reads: CASSEDRDQETQYF. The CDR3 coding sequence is TGTGCCAGCAGCGAAGACAGGGACCAAGAGACCCAGTACTTC.

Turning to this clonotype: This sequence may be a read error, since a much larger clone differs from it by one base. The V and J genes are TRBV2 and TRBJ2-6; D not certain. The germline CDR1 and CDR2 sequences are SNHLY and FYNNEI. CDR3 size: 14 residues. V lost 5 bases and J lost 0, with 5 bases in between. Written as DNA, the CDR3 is TGTGCCAGCAGTACGATCTCTGGGGCCAACGTCCTGACTTTC. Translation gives CASSTISGANVLTF.

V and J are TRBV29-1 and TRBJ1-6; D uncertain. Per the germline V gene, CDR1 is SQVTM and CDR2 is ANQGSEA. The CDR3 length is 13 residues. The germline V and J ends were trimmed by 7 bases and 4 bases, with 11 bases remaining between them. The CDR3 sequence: CSAGGQYNSPLHF. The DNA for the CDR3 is TGCAGCGCTGGTGGGCAGTATAATTCACCCCTCCACTTT.

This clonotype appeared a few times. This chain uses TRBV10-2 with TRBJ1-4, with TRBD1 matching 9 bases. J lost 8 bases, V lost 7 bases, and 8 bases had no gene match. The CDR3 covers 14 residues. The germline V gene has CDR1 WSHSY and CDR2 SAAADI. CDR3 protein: CASIPGQGGEKLFF. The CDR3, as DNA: TGCGCCAGCATCCCGGGACAGGGAGGGGAAAAACTGTTTTTT.

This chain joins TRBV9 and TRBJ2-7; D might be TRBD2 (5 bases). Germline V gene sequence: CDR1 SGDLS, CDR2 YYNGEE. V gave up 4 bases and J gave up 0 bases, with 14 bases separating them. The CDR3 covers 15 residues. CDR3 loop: CASSRSSNPSYEQYF. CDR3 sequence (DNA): TGTGCCAGCAGCAGATCTAGCAATCCCTCCTACGAGCAGTACTTC.

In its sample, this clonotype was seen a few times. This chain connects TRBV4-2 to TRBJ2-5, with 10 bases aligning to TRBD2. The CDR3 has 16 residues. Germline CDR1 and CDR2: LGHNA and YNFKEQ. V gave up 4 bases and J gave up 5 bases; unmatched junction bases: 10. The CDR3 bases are TGTGCCAGCAGCCCACAGAGCGGGGGGGCTTCCGAGACCCAGTACTTC. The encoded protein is CASSPQSGGASETQYF.

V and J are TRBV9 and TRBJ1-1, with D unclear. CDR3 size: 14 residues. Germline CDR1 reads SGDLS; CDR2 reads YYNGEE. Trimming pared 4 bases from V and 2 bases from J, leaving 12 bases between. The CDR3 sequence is CASSPFTGNTEAFF. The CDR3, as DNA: TGTGCCAGCAGCCCCTTTACTGGAAACACTGAAGCTTTCTTT.

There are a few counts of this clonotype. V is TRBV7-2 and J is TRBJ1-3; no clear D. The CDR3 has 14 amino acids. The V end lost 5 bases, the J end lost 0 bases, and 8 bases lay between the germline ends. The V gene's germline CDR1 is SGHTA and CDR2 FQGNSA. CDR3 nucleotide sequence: TGTGCCAGCAGCCCCCTTACCTCTGGAAACACCATATATTTT. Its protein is CASSPLTSGNTIYF. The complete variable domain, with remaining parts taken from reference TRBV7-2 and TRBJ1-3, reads GAGVSQSPSNKVTEKGKDVELRCDPISGHTALYWYRQSLGQGLEFLIYFQGNSAPDKSGLPSDRFSAERTGGSVSTLTIQRTQQEDSAVYLCASSPLTSGNTIYFGEGSWLTVV.